In this sample, the clone carrying this T cell receptor beta chain turned up a few times. Its antigen is undetermined. These data are taken from a study of T-cell reconstitution after alpha-beta-depleted transplantation in children. J lost 5 bases, V lost 1 base, and 1 base had no gene match. Germline loops: CDR1 SGHTA, CDR2 FQGNSA. The CDR3 has 14 amino acids. Study outcomes and limitations: Elevated TCRbeta diversity at day 60 was traced, in some patients, to surviving recipient T cells and thymic progenitors. A year had passed since transplant, and T-cell counts and diversity by then came mostly from newly produced T cells. At around two months after transplant, the alpha-beta T cells were reportedly derived from several hundred expanded clones that came from non-depleted graft cells.

Preparation of the TCRbeta library used unique molecular identifiers. Each CDR3 protein gets one entry after TCRdb re-called the PCR reads with MiXCR. The sample gives a few hundred thousand distinct CDR3 sequences, about a quarter of which show up once; under 45% is in the top ten. This chain uses TRBV7-2 with TRBJ2-2; 7 bases fit TRBD2. The origin of this receptor is a boy under three years old with Wiskott-Aldrich syndrome, due to receive a stem cell transplant. The sequencing here drew on PBMCs, taken before TCRalphabeta/CD19-depleted stem cell transplant. CDR3 region: CASSLERGTGELFF. The CDR3 DNA is TGTGCCAGCAGCTTAGAGCGGGGAACCGGGGAGCTGTTTTTT.